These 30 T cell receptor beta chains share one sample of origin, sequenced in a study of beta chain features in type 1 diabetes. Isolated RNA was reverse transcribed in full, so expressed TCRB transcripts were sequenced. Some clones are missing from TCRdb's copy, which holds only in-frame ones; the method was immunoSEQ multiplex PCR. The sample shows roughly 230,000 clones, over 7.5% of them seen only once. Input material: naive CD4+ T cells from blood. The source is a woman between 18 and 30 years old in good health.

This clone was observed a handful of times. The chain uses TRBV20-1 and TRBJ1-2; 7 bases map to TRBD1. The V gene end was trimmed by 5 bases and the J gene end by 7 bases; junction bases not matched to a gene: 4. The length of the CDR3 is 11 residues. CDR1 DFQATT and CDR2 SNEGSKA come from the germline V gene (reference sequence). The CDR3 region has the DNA TGCAGTGCTCCTCGGACAGGTGGCTACACCTTC. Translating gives CSAPRTGGYTF.

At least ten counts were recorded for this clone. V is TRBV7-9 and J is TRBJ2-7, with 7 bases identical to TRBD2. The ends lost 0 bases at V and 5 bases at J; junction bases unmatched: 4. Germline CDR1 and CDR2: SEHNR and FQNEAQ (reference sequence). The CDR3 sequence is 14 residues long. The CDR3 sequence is CASSLAGGLHEQYF. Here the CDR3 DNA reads TGTGCCAGCAGCTTAGCGGGAGGGCTCCACGAGCAGTACTTC.

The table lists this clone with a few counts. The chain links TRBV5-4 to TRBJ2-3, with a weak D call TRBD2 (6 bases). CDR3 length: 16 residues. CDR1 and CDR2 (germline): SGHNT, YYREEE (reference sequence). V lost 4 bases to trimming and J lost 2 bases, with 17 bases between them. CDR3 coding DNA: TGTGCCAGCAGCCCGTTACACCCGGGGGACACAGATACGCAGTATTTT. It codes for CASSPLHPGDTDTQYF.

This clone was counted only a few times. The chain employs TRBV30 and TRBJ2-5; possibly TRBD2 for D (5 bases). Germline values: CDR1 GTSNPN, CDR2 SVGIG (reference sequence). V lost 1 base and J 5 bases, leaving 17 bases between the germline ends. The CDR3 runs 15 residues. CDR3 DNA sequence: TGTGCCTGGAGTGACCAACCCCTGCGAGGGGAGACCCAGTACTTC. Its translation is CAWSDQPLRGETQYF.

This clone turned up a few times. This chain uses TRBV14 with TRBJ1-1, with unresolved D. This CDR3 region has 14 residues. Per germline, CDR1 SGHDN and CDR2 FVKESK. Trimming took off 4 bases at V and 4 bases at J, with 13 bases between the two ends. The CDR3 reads CASSLLLRGTEAFF. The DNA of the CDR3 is TGTGCCAGCAGCCTCCTCCTACGAGGCACTGAAGCTTTCTTT. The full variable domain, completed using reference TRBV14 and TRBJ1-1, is EAGVTQFPSHSVIEKGQTVTLRCDPISGHDNLYWYRRVMGKEIKFLLHFVKESKQDESGMPNNRFLAERTGGTYSTLKVQPAELEDSGVYFCASSLLLRGTEAFFGQGTRLTVV.

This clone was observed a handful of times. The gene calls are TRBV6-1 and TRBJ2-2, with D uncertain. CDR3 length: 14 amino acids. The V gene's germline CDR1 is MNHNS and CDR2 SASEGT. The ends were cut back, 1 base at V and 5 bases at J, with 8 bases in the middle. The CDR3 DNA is TGTGCCAGCAGTGAAGTAGCTAGAACCGGGGAGCTGTTTTTT. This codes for CASSEVARTGELFF.

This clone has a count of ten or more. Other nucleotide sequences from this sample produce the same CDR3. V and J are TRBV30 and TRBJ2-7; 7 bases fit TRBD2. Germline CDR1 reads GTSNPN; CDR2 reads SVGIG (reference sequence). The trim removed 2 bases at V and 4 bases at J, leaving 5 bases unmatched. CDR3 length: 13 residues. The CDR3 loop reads CAWSSGLSYEQYF. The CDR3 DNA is TGTGCCTGGAGTTCGGGACTATCATACGAGCAGTACTTC.

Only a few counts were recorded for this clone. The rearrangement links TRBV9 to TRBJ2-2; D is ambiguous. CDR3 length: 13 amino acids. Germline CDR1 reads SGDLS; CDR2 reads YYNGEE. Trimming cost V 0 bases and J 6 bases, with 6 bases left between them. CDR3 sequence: CASSVGAPGELFF. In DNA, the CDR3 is TGTGCCAGCAGCGTAGGCGCCCCCGGGGAGCTGTTTTTT.

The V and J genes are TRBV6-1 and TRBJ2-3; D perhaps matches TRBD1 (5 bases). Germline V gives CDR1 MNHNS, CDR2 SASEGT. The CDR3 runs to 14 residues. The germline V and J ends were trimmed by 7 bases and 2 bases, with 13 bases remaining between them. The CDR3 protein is CASTEGRATDTQYF. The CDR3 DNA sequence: TGTGCCAGCACCGAAGGCAGGGCCACAGATACGCAGTATTTT.

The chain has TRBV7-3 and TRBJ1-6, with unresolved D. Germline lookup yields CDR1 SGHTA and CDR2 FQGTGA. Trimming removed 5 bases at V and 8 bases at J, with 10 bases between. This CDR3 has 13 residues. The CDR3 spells CASSTIPDSPLHF. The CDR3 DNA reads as TGTGCCAGCAGCACTATTCCGGATTCACCCCTCCACTTT.

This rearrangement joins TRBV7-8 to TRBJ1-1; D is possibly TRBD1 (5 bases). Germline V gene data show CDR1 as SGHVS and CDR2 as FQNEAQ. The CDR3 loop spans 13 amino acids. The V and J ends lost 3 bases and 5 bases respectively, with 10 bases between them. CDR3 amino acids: CASSFQGETEAFF. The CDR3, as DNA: TGTGCCAGCAGCTTTCAGGGTGAAACTGAAGCTTTCTTT.

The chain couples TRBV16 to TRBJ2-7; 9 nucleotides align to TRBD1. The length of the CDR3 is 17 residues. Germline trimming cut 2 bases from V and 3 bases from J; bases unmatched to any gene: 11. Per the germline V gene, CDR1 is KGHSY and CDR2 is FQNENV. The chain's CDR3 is CASSQPPKGQGFYEQYF. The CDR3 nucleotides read TGTGCCAGCAGCCAACCCCCGAAAGGACAGGGGTTCTACGAGCAGTACTTC.

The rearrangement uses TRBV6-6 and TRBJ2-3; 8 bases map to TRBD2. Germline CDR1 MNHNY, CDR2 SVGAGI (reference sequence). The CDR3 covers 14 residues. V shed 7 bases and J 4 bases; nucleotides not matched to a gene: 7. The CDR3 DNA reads TGTGCCAGCACCCAGCGGGAGTCATCAGATACGCAGTATTTT. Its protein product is CASTQRESSDTQYF.

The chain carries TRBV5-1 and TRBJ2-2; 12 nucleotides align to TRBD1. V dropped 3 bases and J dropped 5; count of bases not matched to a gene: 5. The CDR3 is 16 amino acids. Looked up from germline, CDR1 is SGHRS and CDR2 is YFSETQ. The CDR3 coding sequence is TGCGCCAGCAGCTCCGGGACAGGGGGCCCGACCGGGGAGCTGTTTTTT. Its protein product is CASSSGTGGPTGELFF.

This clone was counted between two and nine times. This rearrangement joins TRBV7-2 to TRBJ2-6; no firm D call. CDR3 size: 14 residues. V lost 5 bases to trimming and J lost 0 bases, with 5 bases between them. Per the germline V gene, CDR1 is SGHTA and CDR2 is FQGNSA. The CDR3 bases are TGTGCCAGCAGCCTGAGCTCTGGGGCCAACGTCCTGACTTTC. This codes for CASSLSSGANVLTF.

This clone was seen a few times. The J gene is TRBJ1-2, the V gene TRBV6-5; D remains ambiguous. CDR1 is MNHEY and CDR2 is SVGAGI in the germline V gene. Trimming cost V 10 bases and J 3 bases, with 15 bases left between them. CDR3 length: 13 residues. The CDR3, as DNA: TGTGCCACAAGAGCGGACGGATACTATGGCTACACCTTC. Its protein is CATRADGYYGYTF.

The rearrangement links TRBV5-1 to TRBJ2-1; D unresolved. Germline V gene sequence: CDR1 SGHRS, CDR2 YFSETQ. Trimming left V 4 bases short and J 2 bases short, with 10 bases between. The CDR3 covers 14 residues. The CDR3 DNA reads TGCGCCAGCAGCAAACAGACGCCCTACAATGAGCAGTTCTTC. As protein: CASSKQTPYNEQFF.

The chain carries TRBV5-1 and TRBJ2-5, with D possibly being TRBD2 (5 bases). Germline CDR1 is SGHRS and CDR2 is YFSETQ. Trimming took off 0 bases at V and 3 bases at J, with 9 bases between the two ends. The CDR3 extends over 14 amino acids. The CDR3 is CASSLGGLEETQYF. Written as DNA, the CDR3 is TGCGCCAGCAGCTTGGGCGGGTTGGAAGAGACCCAGTACTTC.

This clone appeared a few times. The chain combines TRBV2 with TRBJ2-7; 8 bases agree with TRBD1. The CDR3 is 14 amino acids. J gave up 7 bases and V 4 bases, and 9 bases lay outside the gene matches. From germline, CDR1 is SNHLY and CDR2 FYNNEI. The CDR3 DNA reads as TGTGCCAGCAGTGGAAGGACAGGGAAGGGGGAGCAGTACTTC. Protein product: CASSGRTGKGEQYF.

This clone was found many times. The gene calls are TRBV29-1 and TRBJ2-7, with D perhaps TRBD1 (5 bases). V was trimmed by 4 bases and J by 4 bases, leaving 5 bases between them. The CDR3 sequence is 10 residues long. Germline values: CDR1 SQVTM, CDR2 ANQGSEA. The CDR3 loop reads CSVGQYEQYF. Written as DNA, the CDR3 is TGCAGCGTTGGACAGTACGAGCAGTACTTC.

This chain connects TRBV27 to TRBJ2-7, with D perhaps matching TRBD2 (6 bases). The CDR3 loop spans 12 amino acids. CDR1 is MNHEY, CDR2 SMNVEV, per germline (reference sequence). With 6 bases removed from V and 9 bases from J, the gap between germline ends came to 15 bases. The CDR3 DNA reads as TGTGCCAGCAGCTCAGCGGGTCGAGGGCAGTACTTC. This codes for CASSSAGRGQYF.

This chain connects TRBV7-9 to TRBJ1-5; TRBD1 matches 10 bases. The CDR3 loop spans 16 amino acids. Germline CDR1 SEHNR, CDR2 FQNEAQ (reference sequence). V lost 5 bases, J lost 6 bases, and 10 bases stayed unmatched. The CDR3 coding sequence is TGTGCCAGCAGCCACGGGACAGGGGAGCGTGGTCAGCCCCAGCATTTT. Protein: CASSHGTGERGQPQHF.

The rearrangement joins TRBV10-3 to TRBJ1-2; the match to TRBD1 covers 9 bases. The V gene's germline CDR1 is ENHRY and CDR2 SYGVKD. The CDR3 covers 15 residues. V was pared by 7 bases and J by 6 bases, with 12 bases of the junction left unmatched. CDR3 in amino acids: CAINLVQGATDGYTF. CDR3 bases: TGTGCCATCAACCTAGTACAGGGGGCGACAGATGGCTACACCTTC.

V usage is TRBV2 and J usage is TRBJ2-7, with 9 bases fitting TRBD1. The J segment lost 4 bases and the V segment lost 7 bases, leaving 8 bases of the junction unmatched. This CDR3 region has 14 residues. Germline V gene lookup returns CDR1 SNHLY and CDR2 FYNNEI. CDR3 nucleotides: TGTGCCAGCACTCCGGGACAGGGTGCTTACGAGCAGTACTTC. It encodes CASTPGQGAYEQYF.

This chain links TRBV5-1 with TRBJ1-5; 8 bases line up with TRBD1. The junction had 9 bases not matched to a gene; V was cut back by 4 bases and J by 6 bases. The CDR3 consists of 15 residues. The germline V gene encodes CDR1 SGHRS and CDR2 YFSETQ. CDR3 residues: CASSVSGGGGQPQHF. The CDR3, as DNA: TGCGCCAGCAGCGTGTCAGGGGGCGGGGGTCAGCCCCAGCATTTT.

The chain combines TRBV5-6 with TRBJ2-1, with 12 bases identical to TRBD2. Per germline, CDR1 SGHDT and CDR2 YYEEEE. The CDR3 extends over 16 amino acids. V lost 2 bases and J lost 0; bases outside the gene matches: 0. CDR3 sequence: CASSLLAGGSYNEQFF. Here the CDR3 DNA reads TGTGCCAGCAGCTTACTAGCGGGGGGCTCCTACAATGAGCAGTTCTTC.

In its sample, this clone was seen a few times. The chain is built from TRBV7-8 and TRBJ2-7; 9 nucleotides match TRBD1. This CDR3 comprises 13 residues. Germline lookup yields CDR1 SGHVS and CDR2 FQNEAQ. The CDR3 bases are TGTGCGTCTACAGGGGGCTTTGGCTACGAGCAGTACTTC. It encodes CASTGGFGYEQYF.

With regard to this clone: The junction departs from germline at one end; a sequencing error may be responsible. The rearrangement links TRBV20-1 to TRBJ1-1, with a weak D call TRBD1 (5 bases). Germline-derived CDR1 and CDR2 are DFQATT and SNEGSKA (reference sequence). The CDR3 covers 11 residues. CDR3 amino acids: CSAKQRGRAVF. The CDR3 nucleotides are TGCAGTGCTAAGCAACGGGGGAGAGCAGTCTTT.

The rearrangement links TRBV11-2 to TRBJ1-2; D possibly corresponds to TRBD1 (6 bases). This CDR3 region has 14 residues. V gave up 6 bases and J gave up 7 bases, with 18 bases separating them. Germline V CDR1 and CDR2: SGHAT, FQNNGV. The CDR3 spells CASRAGALSSGYTF. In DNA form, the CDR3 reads TGTGCCAGCAGGGCAGGGGCCCTTTCTAGTGGCTACACCTTC.

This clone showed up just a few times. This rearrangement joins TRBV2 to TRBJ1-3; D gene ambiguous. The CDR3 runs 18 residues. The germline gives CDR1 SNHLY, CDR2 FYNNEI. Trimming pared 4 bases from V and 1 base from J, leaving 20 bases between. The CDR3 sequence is CASSARVRRRASGNTIYF. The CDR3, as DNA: TGTGCCAGCAGTGCTCGGGTCAGAAGGAGGGCATCTGGAAACACCATATATTTT.